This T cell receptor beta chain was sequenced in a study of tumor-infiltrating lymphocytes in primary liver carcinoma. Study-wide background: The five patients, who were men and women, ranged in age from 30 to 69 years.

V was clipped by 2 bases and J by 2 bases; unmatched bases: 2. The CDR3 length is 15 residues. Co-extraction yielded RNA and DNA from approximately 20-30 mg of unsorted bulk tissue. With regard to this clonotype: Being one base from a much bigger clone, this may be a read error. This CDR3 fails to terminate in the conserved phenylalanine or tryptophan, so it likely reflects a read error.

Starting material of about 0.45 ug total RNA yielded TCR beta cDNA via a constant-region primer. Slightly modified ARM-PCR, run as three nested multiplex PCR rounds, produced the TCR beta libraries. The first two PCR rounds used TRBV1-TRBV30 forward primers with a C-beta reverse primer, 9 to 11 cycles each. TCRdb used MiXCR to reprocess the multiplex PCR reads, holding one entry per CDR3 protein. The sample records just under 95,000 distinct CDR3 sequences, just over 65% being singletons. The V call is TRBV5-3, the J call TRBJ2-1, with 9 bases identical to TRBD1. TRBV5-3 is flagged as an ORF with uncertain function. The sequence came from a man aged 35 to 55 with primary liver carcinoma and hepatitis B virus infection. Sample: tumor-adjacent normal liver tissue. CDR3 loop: CARSFRDRAYNEQFL. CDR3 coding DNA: TGTGCCAGAAGCTTCCGGGACAGGGCCTACAATGAGCAGTTCCTC.